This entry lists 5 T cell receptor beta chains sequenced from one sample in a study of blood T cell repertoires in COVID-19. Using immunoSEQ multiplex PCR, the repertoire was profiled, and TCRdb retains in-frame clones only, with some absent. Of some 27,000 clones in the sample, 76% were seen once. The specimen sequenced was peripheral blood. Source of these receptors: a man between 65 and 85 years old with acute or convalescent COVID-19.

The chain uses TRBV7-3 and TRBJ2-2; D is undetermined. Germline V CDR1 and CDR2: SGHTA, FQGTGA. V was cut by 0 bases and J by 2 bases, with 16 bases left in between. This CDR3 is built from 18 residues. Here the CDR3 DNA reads TGTGCCAGCAGCTTAACCGGCTCGAGGTTCCGAAACACCGGGGAGCTGTTTTTT. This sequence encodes CASSLTGSRFRNTGELFF.

The chain's CDR3 is CAGYSGGGRSYNEQFF. DNA of the CDR3: TGCGCCGGGTATAGCGGGGGGGGCCGCTCCTACAATGAGCAGTTCTTC. V and J are TRBV10-1 and TRBJ2-1; TRBD2 matches 11 bases. Trimming cost V 11 bases and J 0 bases; bases outside gene matches: 9. Per germline, CDR1 WNHNN and CDR2 SYGVQD (reference sequence). This CDR3 is 16 amino acids long.

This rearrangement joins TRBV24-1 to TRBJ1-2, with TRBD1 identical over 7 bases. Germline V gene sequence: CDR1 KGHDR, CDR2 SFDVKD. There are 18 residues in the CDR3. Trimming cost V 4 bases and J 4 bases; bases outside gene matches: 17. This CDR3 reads CATSDHKLRQGRTYGYTF. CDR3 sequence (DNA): TGTGCCACCAGTGACCATAAACTTCGACAGGGAAGGACCTATGGCTACACCTTC.

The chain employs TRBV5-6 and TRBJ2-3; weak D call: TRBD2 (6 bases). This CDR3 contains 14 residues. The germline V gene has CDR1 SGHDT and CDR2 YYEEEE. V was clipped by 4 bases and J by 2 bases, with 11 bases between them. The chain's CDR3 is CASSPRGVTDTQYF. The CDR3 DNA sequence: TGTGCCAGCAGCCCGCGGGGCGTCACAGATACGCAGTATTTT.

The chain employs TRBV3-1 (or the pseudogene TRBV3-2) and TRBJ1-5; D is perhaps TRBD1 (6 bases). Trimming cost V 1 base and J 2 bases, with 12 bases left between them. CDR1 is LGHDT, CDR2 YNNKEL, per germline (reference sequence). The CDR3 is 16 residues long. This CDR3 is CASSQGAGGGNQPQHF. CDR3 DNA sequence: TGTGCCAGCAGCCAAGGAGCTGGGGGCGGCAATCAGCCCCAGCATTTT.